This T cell receptor beta chain was profiled in a study of response to subunit inactivated influenza vaccine. General observations from the study: The authors suggested that few new T cells are recruited per seasonal influenza vaccination.

This clonotype showed up just a few times. What it binds is not known. TCRdb processed the RT-PCR reads anew with MiXCR; each CDR3 protein has one entry. Of 700,000 to 900,000 distinct CDR3 sequences listed, 21% are singletons. The sample here was PBMCs from blood, taken about 5 days after vaccination. The TCR was taken from a man aged 50 to 60 who received an inactivated influenza vaccine.

The DNA for the CDR3 is TGCAGTGCTAGAGATCTAAGGGGGAGGTTTAATGAGCAGTTCTTC. Encoded protein: CSARDLRGRFNEQFF. The chain employs TRBV20-1 and TRBJ2-1; tentatively, D is TRBD1 or TRBD2 (6 bases each). Trimming stripped 0 bases from V and 7 bases from J, with 16 bases between. The CDR3 length is 15 residues. Germline values: CDR1 DFQATT, CDR2 SNEGSKA (reference sequence).